This entry features one T cell receptor (beta chain) sequence. The sample originates from a study of control samples from healthy donors and cancer patients. V lost 11 bases, J lost 1 base, and 15 bases lay in between. This CDR3 is built from 13 residues. Germline CDR1 and CDR2: SNHLY and FYNNEI. Assay: immunoSEQ multiplex PCR; the TCRdb copy retains only in-frame clones and omits some. Counted here are some 11,000 clones, roughly 94% occurring once; the ten biggest clones make up about a quarter. Sequences were obtained from PBMCs. The TCR originated in a man aged 70-80 years with head and neck cancer. This chain links TRBV2 with TRBJ2-7, with D possibly matching TRBD2 (7 bases). In nucleotides, the CDR3 is TGTGCCGGAGGGGGGGGGAATTCCTACGAGCAGTACTTC. This translates into CAGGGGNSYEQYF.